Listed below are T cell receptor beta chains from one sample, sequenced in a study of identical twins. TCRdb analysed the 5' RACE reads with MiXCR anew, one entry per CDR3 protein. The table includes 500,000 or so distinct CDR3 sequences, 12% to 15% detected once. These data are also associated with another study on yellow fever vaccine responses in identical twins.

The sequenced sample was CD4+ T cells sorted from blood. The receptors shown here come from a woman between 18 and 30 years old in good health. CDR3s include the opening cysteine and the closing phenylalanine or tryptophan. D genes are given only for firm matches. Size values are once, few and many counts, or a class for expanded clones, and some rows have none.

D	length	V	J	size	CDR3	DNA
.	14	TRBV7-9	TRBJ2-5	few	CASSTIGGGETQYF	TGTGCCAGCAGCACCATAGGAGGGGGAGAGACCCAGTACTTC
.	13	TRBV12-3/TRBV12-4	TRBJ1-2	.	CASSFPGRYGYTF	TGTGCCAGCAGTTTTCCCGGCCGGTATGGCTACACCTTC
.	17	TRBV7-8	TRBJ2-2	.	CASSPFPNRRGSGELFF	TGTGCCAGCAGCCCCTTCCCCAACAGGAGGGGCTCCGGGGAGCTGTTTTTT
TRBD2	16	TRBV6-2/TRBV6-3	TRBJ2-2	.	CASRSSGGLNTGELFF	TGTGCCAGCAGATCTAGCGGGGGGTTGAACACCGGGGAGCTGTTTTTT
TRBD1	12	TRBV9	TRBJ2-1	.	CASSLQGAEQFF	TGTGCCAGCAGCTTACAGGGGGCTGAGCAGTTCTTC
.	13	TRBV28	TRBJ1-2	few	CASSFIWTEGYTF	TGTGCCAGCAGTTTTATTTGGACGGAAGGCTACACCTTC
.	16	TRBV5-6	TRBJ1-5	many	CASSFSGKGFYQPQHF	TGTGCCAGCAGCTTTAGTGGGAAGGGGTTTTATCAGCCCCAGCATTTT
TRBD2	15	TRBV7-3	TRBJ2-1	.	CASSLGLGGRNEQFF	TGTGCCAGCAGCTTAGGACTAGGAGGACGGAATGAGCAGTTCTTC
.	16	TRBV21-1	TRBJ1-4	.	CASSNKFLAEGEKLFF	TGTGCCAGCAGCAATAAGTTTCTGGCCGAAGGGGAAAAACTGTTTTTT
TRBD2	15	TRBV27	TRBJ2-7	once	CASSLLAGKSYEQYF	TGTGCCAGCAGTTTACTAGCGGGAAAGTCCTACGAGCAGTACTTC
.	16	TRBV18	TRBJ1-1	.	CASSPGPKSANTEAFF	TGTGCCAGCTCACCGGGACCTAAATCGGCGAACACTGAAGCTTTCTTT
TRBD1	17	TRBV18	TRBJ2-3	.	CASSPRRTGVTTDTQYF	TGTGCCAGCTCACCCCGCCGGACAGGGGTTACAACAGATACGCAGTATTTT